These 28 T cell receptor beta chains originate from one sample sequenced in a study of OX40 agonist ivuxolimab in advanced cancers. The table came from immunoSEQ multiplex PCR; TCRdb's copy has only in-frame clones and leaves some out. The profile shows around 49,000 clones, 80% to 90% of them singletons. The sample here was CD4+ or CD8+ T cells sorted from blood, taken in a trial of the OX40 agonist ivuxolimab. Source of these receptors: an adult with an advanced solid tumor such as melanoma, head and neck, liver or kidney cancer.

This rearrangement joins TRBV11-3 to TRBJ2-3, with TRBD1 identical over 9 bases. J lost 1 base, V lost 3 bases, and 5 bases had no gene match. This CDR3 is built from 16 residues. The germline V gene has CDR1 SGHNT and CDR2 YENEEA. In nucleotides, the CDR3 is TGTGCCAGCAGCTTCTACAGGGGGCGAGGCACAGATACGCAGTATTTT. This sequence encodes CASSFYRGRGTDTQYF.

The V and J genes are TRBV7-2 and TRBJ1-5, with unresolved D. The CDR3 loop spans 17 amino acids. In germline, CDR1 is SGHTA, CDR2 FQGNSA. V gave up 0 bases and J gave up 1 base, with 13 bases separating them. The CDR3 sequence: CASSLAPGWESNQPQHF. CDR3 sequence (DNA): TGTGCCAGCAGCTTAGCCCCGGGTTGGGAAAGCAATCAGCCCCAGCATTTT.

The chain carries TRBV7-2 and TRBJ2-5, with 8 nucleotides matching TRBD2. Losses at the gene ends were 5 bases for V and 5 bases for J; bases not matched to a gene: 13. This CDR3 has 16 residues. Germline CDR1 is SGHTA and CDR2 is FQGNSA. CDR3 sequence reads: CASSPPAGGGLETQYF. CDR3 DNA sequence: TGTGCCAGCAGCCCCCCGGCGGGGGGCGGGTTGGAGACCCAGTACTTC. The full variable domain, its missing parts supplied by reference TRBV7-2 and TRBJ2-5, is GAGVSQSPSNKVTEKGKDVELRCDPISGHTALYWYRQSLGQGLEFLIYFQGNSAPDKSGLPSDRFSAERTGGSVSTLTIQRTQQEDSAVYLCASSPPAGGGLETQYFGPGTRLLVL.

The chain employs TRBV21-1 and TRBJ1-2; the table's D call, TRBD1, was not checked against the DNA. TRBV21-1 is a pseudogene locus. The CDR3 extends over 14 amino acids. CDR3 in amino acids: CASSSRQPDYGYTF. In DNA, the CDR3 is TGTGCCAGCAGCTCCCGACAGCCTGATTATGGCTACACCTTC.

This clone was counted once. The rearrangement uses TRBV30 and TRBJ2-3, with D unresolved. This CDR3 contains 13 residues. Trimming took off 3 bases at V and 6 bases at J, with 13 bases between the two ends. In germline, CDR1 is GTSNPN, CDR2 SVGIG (reference sequence). The CDR3: CAWRLTAGDTQYF. DNA of the CDR3: TGTGCCTGGAGGCTGACCGCCGGGGATACGCAGTATTTT. Drawing the rest from reference TRBV30 and TRBJ2-3, the complete variable domain is SQTIHQWPATLVQPVGSPLSLECTVEGTSNPNLYWYRQAAGRGLQLLFYSVGIGQISSEVPQNLSASRPQDRQFILSSKKLLLSDSGFYLCAWRLTAGDTQYFGPGTRLTVL.

V usage is TRBV7-2 and J usage is TRBJ1-2; no clear D. Germline CDR1 reads SGHTA; CDR2 reads FQGNSA. V gave up 2 bases and J gave up 4 bases, with 23 bases separating them. This CDR3 spans 18 amino acids. The CDR3 nucleotides are TGTGCCAGCAGCTTATCTCGGGGTGCCCTCCTAAGGCTCTATGGCTACACCTTC. Translating gives CASSLSRGALLRLYGYTF.

This rearrangement joins TRBV9 to TRBJ1-1; TRBD1 aligns across 7 bases. CDR3 length equals 15 residues. Germline CDR1 and CDR2: SGDLS and YYNGEE. With 3 bases clipped from V and 3 bases from J, the junction kept 8 bases outside the gene matches. CDR3 residues: CASSAGGGAYTEAFF. In DNA, the CDR3 is TGTGCCAGCAGCGCAGGGGGAGGGGCCTACACTGAAGCTTTCTTT.

The chain joins TRBV4-2 to TRBJ1-2; 9 bases agree with TRBD1. The CDR3 is 14 amino acids. V trimming: 3 bases; J trimming: 9 bases; junction bases outside the gene matches: 8. Germline CDR1 LGHNA, CDR2 YNFKEQ. This CDR3 is CASSQDTGGGSYTF. The CDR3 bases are TGTGCCAGCAGCCAGGACACAGGGGGCGGGAGCTACACCTTC.

This chain links TRBV6-6 with TRBJ1-1; maybe TRBD1 (5 bases). The CDR3 extends over 14 amino acids. Deletions cut 8 bases from V and 4 bases from J, with 17 bases between. Germline lookup yields CDR1 MNHNY and CDR2 SVGAGI (reference sequence). CDR3: CASPVGGLGTEAFF. CDR3 nucleotides: TGTGCCAGCCCTGTCGGGGGGTTGGGCACTGAAGCTTTCTTT.

The genes are TRBV11-3 and TRBJ2-7; TRBD1 matches 9 bases. The CDR3 totals 16 residues. Trimming at V came to 5 bases and at J to 6 bases, leaving 14 bases not matched to a gene. CDR1 and CDR2 (germline): SGHNT, YENEEA. The CDR3 nucleotides read TGTGCCAGCAGCCCAGACACCGGGACAGGGTCAACCGAGCAGTACTTC. The encoded protein is CASSPDTGTGSTEQYF.

The chain joins TRBV4-1 to TRBJ2-1; 10 bases are shared with TRBD2. The CDR3 has 16 amino acids. V lost 0 bases, J lost 5 bases, and 4 bases stayed unmatched. The germline CDR1 and CDR2 sequences are MGHRA and YSYEKL. The CDR3 DNA reads as TGCGCCAGCAGCCAAGAGGAGCGGGGGGGGAACAATGAGCAGTTCTTC. It encodes CASSQEERGGNNEQFF.

The chain has TRBV4-3 and TRBJ2-7; a possible D gene is TRBD2 (5 bases). Trimming cost V 2 bases and J 6 bases, with 17 bases left between them. Germline lookup yields CDR1 LGHNA and CDR2 YSLEER. The CDR3 totals 15 residues. For the CDR3, the DNA is TGCGCCAGCAGCCAAACCGTGGCGGGTCCGGGCGAGCAGTACTTC. Amino acids: CASSQTVAGPGEQYF.

This clone was observed a handful of times. The chain carries TRBV12-5 and TRBJ1-1, with D perhaps TRBD1 (6 bases). CDR3 length: 14 amino acids. Germline-derived CDR1 and CDR2 are LGHNT and FRNRAP. Trimming stripped 8 bases from V and 6 bases from J, with 19 bases between. The chain's CDR3 is CASMRQGSEAEAFF. CDR3 sequence (DNA): TGTGCTAGTATGAGGCAGGGGAGTGAGGCTGAAGCTTTCTTT.

V gene TRBV5-1 combines with J gene TRBJ1-2; D call uncertain. The CDR3 runs to 12 residues. Germline CDR1 reads SGHRS; CDR2 reads YFSETQ. V was shortened by 2 bases and J by 8 bases, with 10 bases between the two germline ends. The chain's CDR3 is CASSLGGKGYTF. The CDR3 nucleotides are TGCGCCAGCAGCTTAGGAGGGAAGGGCTACACCTTC.

A few counts support this clone. V usage is TRBV4-1 and J usage is TRBJ1-5; D remains ambiguous. V lost 2 bases and J lost 1, with 12 bases in between. The germline V gene encodes CDR1 MGHRA and CDR2 YSYEKL. CDR3 length: 16 residues. The CDR3 coding sequence is TGCGCCAGCAGCCAACGGACGGGAGAAAGCAATCAGCCCCAGCATTTT. Translated: CASSQRTGESNQPQHF.

The rearrangement uses TRBV9 and TRBJ2-7; 7 bases line up with TRBD2. CDR1 SGDLS and CDR2 YYNGEE come from the germline V gene. The CDR3 runs to 12 residues. With 7 bases clipped from V and 5 bases from J, the junction kept 6 bases outside the gene matches. For the CDR3, the DNA is TGTGCCAGCGGGGGGGTAGTCCACGAGCAGTACTTC. Translation gives CASGGVVHEQYF.

J is TRBJ2-7 and V is TRBV5-4; weak D call: TRBD2 (6 bases). V shed 4 bases and J shed 7 bases, with 12 bases lying between them. Germline V lookup: CDR1 SGHNT, CDR2 YYREEE (reference sequence). The CDR3 has 12 amino acids. CDR3 DNA sequence: TGTGCCAGCAGCGCCGGGACTGATGAGCAGTACTTC. As protein: CASSAGTDEQYF.

This clone was detected a few times. The V call is TRBV7-6, the J call TRBJ2-7, with D tentatively TRBD2 (5 bases). V dropped 0 bases and J dropped 0 bases, with 6 bases sitting between them. This CDR3 region has 14 residues. The V gene's germline CDR1 is SGHVS and CDR2 FNYEAQ. The CDR3 protein is CASSLAGSSYEQYF. The CDR3 DNA reads TGTGCCAGCAGCTTAGCGGGGAGCTCCTACGAGCAGTACTTC.

V gene TRBV6-5 combines with J gene TRBJ1-1, with a tentative D call TRBD1 (5 bases). Per germline, CDR1 MNHEY and CDR2 SVGAGI. CDR3 length: 12 amino acids. V shed 4 bases and J shed 11 bases, with 14 bases lying between them. CDR3 region: CASSSGASGAFF. DNA of the CDR3: TGTGCCAGCAGTTCCGGGGCGTCGGGGGCTTTCTTT.

The genes are TRBV27 and TRBJ2-3; a weak D match, TRBD2 (5 bases). The CDR3 length is 16 residues. Trimming pared 3 bases from V and 0 bases from J, leaving 13 bases between. Looked up from germline, CDR1 is MNHEY and CDR2 is SMNVEV (reference sequence). The CDR3 is CASSFTLVPSTDTQYF. Written as DNA, the CDR3 is TGTGCCAGCAGTTTCACACTAGTTCCCAGCACAGATACGCAGTATTTT.

The chain joins TRBV2 to TRBJ1-2, with D tentatively TRBD1 (5 bases). Germline CDR1 reads SNHLY; CDR2 reads FYNNEI. The V end lost 2 bases, the J end lost 2 bases, and 15 bases lay between the germline ends. CDR3 size: 16 residues. CDR3 nucleotides: TGTGCCAGCAGTGAAATACAACGGGACCGAAACTATGGCTACACCTTC. This codes for CASSEIQRDRNYGYTF.

The rearrangement uses TRBV19 and TRBJ1-1, with D hard to call. Germline CDR1 is LNHDA and CDR2 is SQIVND (reference sequence). The CDR3 has 14 amino acids. Trimming stripped 0 bases from V and 5 bases from J, with 10 bases between. The CDR3 loop is CASSIEFTGTEAFF. The CDR3 DNA sequence: TGTGCCAGTAGTATAGAGTTTACGGGAACTGAAGCTTTCTTT.

This clone occurred a few times. The V and J genes are TRBV13 and TRBJ1-4; D is uncertain. V gave up 0 bases and J gave up 7 bases, with 0 bases separating them. The CDR3 spans 11 residues. Germline V gene sequence: CDR1 PRHDT, CDR2 FYEKMQ (reference sequence). CDR3 bases: TGTGCCAGCAGCTTAGGTGAAAAACTGTTTTTT. The encoded protein is CASSLGEKLFF.

This clone was seen a single time. The gene calls are TRBV19 and TRBJ2-6; the D is unclear. The length of the CDR3 is 12 residues. V lost 8 bases and J lost 0, with 2 bases in between. CDR1 and CDR2 from the germline V gene are LNHDA and SQIVND (reference sequence). CDR3 residues: CASLSGANVLTF. CDR3 DNA sequence: TGTGCCAGTCTCTCTGGGGCCAACGTCCTGACTTTC.

This chain uses TRBV13 with TRBJ2-3, with 7 bases identical to TRBD2. The CDR3 spans 17 residues. Germline trimming cut 5 bases from V and 0 bases from J; bases unmatched to any gene: 11. Germline loops: CDR1 PRHDT, CDR2 FYEKMQ (reference sequence). CDR3 sequence (DNA): TGTGCCAGCAGCCCACGACCGGGACTACCGAGCACAGATACGCAGTATTTT. Translating it yields CASSPRPGLPSTDTQYF.

V usage is TRBV27 and J usage is TRBJ2-7; TRBD1 is a possible D gene (6 bases). CDR1 is MNHEY, CDR2 SMNVEV, per germline (reference sequence). The CDR3 has 13 amino acids. V lost 5 bases and J 4 bases, leaving 12 bases between the germline ends. CDR3 amino acids: CASSPGQPYEQYF. The CDR3, as DNA: TGTGCCAGCAGTCCAGGACAGCCTTACGAGCAGTACTTC.

The rearrangement links TRBV9 to TRBJ2-1; 13 bases agree with TRBD2. CDR1 is SGDLS and CDR2 is YYNGEE in the germline V gene. The length of the CDR3 is 17 residues. V gave up 0 bases and J gave up 9 bases; unmatched junction bases: 9. The CDR3 spells CASSVEGGTSGKGEQFF. The CDR3 DNA reads TGTGCCAGCAGCGTAGAAGGAGGGACTAGCGGGAAAGGTGAGCAGTTCTTC.

J is TRBJ1-2 and V is TRBV5-4; D remains ambiguous. There are 13 residues in the CDR3. The V gene lost 0 bases and the J gene lost 6 bases, with 9 bases spanning the gap. Germline CDR1 and CDR2: SGHNT and YYREEE (reference sequence). CDR3 sequence: CASSLGGIDGYTF. Written as DNA, the CDR3 is TGTGCCAGCAGCTTGGGCGGGATCGATGGCTACACCTTC.